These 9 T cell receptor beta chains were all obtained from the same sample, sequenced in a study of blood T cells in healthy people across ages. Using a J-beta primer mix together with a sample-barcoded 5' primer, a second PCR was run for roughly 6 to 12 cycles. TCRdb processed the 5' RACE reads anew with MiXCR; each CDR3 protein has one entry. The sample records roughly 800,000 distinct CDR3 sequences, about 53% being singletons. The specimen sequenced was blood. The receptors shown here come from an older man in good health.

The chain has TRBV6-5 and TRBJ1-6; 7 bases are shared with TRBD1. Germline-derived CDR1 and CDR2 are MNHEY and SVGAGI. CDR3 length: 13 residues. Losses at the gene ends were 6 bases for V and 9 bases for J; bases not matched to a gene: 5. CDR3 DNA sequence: TGTGCCAGCAGCGACAGGGAAGCTTCACCCCTCCACTTT. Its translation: CASSDREASPLHF.

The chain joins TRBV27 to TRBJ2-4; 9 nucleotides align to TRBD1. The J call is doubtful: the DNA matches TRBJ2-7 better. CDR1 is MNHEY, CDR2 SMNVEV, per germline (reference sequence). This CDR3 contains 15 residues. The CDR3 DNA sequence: TGTGCCAGCAGGCTCCCGGGACAGGGAACCTACGAGCAGTACTTC. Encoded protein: CASRLPGQGTYEQYF.

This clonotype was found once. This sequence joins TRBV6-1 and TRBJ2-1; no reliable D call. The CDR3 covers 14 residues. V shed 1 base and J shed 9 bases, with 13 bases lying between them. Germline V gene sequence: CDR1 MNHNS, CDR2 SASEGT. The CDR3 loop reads CASSEVQALGEQFF. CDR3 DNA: TGTGCCAGCAGTGAAGTTCAGGCTCTAGGTGAGCAGTTCTTC.

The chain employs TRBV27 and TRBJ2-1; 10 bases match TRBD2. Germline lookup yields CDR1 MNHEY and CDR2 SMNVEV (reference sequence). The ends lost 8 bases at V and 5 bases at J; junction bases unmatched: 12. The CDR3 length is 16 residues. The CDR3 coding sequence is TGTGCCAGCGGGGGGGTGCGGACTAGCGGAGACAATGAGCAGTTCTTC. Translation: CASGGVRTSGDNEQFF.

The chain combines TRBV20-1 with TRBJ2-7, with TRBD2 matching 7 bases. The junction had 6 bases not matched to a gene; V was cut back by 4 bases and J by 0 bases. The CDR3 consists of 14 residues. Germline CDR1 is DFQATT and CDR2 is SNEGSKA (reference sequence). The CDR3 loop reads CSAISSGFSYEQYF. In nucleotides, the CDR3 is TGCAGTGCTATTTCTAGCGGCTTCTCCTACGAGCAGTACTTC.

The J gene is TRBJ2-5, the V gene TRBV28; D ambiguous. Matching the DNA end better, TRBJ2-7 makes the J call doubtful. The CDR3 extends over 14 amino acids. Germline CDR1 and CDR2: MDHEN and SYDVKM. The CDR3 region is CASSLPGWKNEQYF. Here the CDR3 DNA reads TGTGCCAGCAGTTTGCCAGGTTGGAAAAACGAGCAGTACTTC.

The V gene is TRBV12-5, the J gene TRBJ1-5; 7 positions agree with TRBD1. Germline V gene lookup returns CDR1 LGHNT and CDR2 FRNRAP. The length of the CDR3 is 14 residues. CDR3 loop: CAIGPGQTNQPQHF. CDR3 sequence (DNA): TGTGCCATCGGACCGGGACAGACTAATCAGCCCCAGCATTTT.

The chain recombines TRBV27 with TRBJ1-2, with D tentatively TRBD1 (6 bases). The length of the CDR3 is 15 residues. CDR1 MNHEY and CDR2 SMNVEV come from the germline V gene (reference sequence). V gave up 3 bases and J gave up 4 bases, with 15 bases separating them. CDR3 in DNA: TGTGCCAGCAGTTTCGACAGGACTATTGGCTATGGCTACACCTTC. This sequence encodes CASSFDRTIGYGYTF.

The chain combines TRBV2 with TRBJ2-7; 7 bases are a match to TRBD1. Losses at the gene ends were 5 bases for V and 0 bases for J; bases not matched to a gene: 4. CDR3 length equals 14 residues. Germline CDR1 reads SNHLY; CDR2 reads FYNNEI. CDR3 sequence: CASSKGQNSYEQYF. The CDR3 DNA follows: TGTGCCAGCAGTAAGGGACAGAACTCCTACGAGCAGTACTTC.